The 26 T cell receptor beta chains below come from one sample, sequenced in a study of T cells in Graves' hyperthyroidism and ophthalmopathy. RNA transcripts served as the template for amplifying TCR beta CDR3 regions. A set of HTBI primers served as the primers for a first-round RT-PCR of the TCR CDR3. TCRdb reanalysed the multiplex PCR reads using MiXCR and keeps one entry per CDR3 protein. The data show about 640,000 distinct CDR3 sequences, around 21% seen once. The source material was blood. These receptor sequences come from a man aged 25-45 years with Graves' ophthalmopathy.

The chain links TRBV12-3 or TRBV12-4 to TRBJ2-1, with 11 bases that match TRBD2. V lost 3 bases and J lost 7; bases outside the gene matches: 11. This CDR3 contains 17 residues. CDR3 sequence: CASSLVLAGAPGNEQFF. The CDR3, as DNA: TGTGCCAGCAGTTTGGTACTAGCGGGAGCTCCGGGGAATGAGCAGTTCTTC.

As to this clonotype: This may arise from a read error, as a much more abundant clone is one base away. The chain uses TRBV30 and TRBJ1-1; tentative D call: TRBD1 (5 bases). Germline values: CDR1 GTSNPN, CDR2 SVGIG (reference sequence). The CDR3 loop spans 13 amino acids. V was clipped by 7 bases and J by 1 base, with 13 bases between them. The CDR3 DNA sequence: TGTGCCTCGAAGGGACGGGAGAACACTGAAGCTTTCTTT. This gives the protein CASKGRENTEAFF.

This clonotype was detected a few times. V usage is TRBV20-1 and J usage is TRBJ2-1; 14 nucleotides match TRBD2. Germline values: CDR1 DFQATT, CDR2 SNEGSKA (reference sequence). The CDR3 is 15 amino acids. Trimming cost V 3 bases and J 9 bases; bases outside gene matches: 7. As DNA, the CDR3 is TGCAGTGCTAGGAAGGGGACTAGCGGGAGAGGTGAGCAGTTCTTC. Its translation: CSARKGTSGRGEQFF.

The J gene is TRBJ2-7, the V gene TRBV27; a possible D gene is TRBD2 (7 bases). V was cut by 4 bases and J by 9 bases, with 16 bases left in between. Germline values: CDR1 MNHEY, CDR2 SMNVEV (reference sequence). The length of the CDR3 is 13 residues. In DNA form, the CDR3 reads TGTGCCAGCAGTTCTTACCTCGGGGGGCGGCAGTACTTC. As protein: CASSSYLGGRQYF.

This clonotype was counted many times. V usage is TRBV28 and J usage is TRBJ2-1; TRBD2 matches 10 bases. The CDR3 is made up of 15 amino acids. Germline V gene lookup returns CDR1 MDHEN and CDR2 SYDVKM. The J segment lost 4 bases and the V segment lost 7 bases, leaving 7 bases of the junction unmatched. The CDR3 DNA follows: TGTGCCAGCATGGCAAGGACTAGCGGTTACAATGAGCAGTTCTTC. This translates into CASMARTSGYNEQFF.

This clonotype was detected a few times. The chain carries TRBV6-1 and TRBJ1-5, with D hard to call. The V end was cut by 5 bases, the J end by 6 bases, with 11 bases between. The CDR3 consists of 13 residues. Germline loops: CDR1 MNHNS, CDR2 SASEGT. CDR3 residues: CASSYTPGQPQHF. Written as DNA, the CDR3 is TGTGCCAGCAGTTATACCCCCGGTCAGCCCCAGCATTTT.

This clonotype came up a few times. As DNA, the CDR3 is TGTGCCAGCAGTTCTTACGTCGGGCAGGGGCCACCCTACGAGCAGTACTTC. It codes for CASSSYVGQGPPYEQYF. The chain carries TRBV28 and TRBJ2-7; perhaps TRBD1 as D (6 bases). This CDR3 region has 17 residues. Germline V gives CDR1 MDHEN, CDR2 SYDVKM. Trimming left V 4 bases short and J 2 bases short, with 21 bases between.

There are a few counts of this clonotype. The rearrangement links TRBV10-2 to TRBJ2-7; 7 positions match TRBD2. Per germline, CDR1 WSHSY and CDR2 SAAADI. Losses at the gene ends were 10 bases for V and 3 bases for J; bases not matched to a gene: 3. The CDR3 runs 11 residues. CDR3 sequence: CATRTSYEQYF. DNA for the CDR3: TGCGCCACCAGGACTAGCTACGAGCAGTACTTC.

This clonotype was seen at least ten times. For the CDR3, the DNA is TGTGCCAGCAGTGAAGAGGCCAGAGCTTTCTTT. Protein sequence: CASSEEARAFF. The V and J genes are TRBV2 and TRBJ1-1; no firm D call. The CDR3 runs 11 residues. V was cut by 1 base and J by 10 bases, with 7 bases left in between. Germline V gene lookup returns CDR1 SNHLY and CDR2 FYNNEI.

This clonotype occurred a few times. The CDR3 nucleotides are TGTGCCAGTAGTGTCGGGACAGGAAGGATGAACACTGAAGCTTTCTTT. Its translation is CASSVGTGRMNTEAFF. The chain has TRBV19 and TRBJ1-1, with 8 bases identical to TRBD1. The CDR3 runs to 16 residues. Germline trimming cut 5 bases from V and 0 bases from J; bases unmatched to any gene: 8. Germline CDR1 is LNHDA and CDR2 is SQIVND (reference sequence).

This clonotype came up many times. J is TRBJ2-1 and V is TRBV12-3 or TRBV12-4; D might be TRBD2 (5 bases). The CDR3 totals 13 residues. V gave up 1 base and J gave up 5 bases, with 6 bases separating them. Here the CDR3 reads CASSLGGHNEQFF. CDR3 in DNA: TGTGCCAGCAGTTTAGGAGGGCACAATGAGCAGTTCTTC.

The table lists this clonotype with a few counts. The rearrangement links TRBV20-1 to TRBJ2-7, with D possibly TRBD2 on 5 matching bases. The germline V gene encodes CDR1 DFQATT and CDR2 SNEGSKA (reference sequence). The CDR3 has 14 amino acids. Trimming took 6 bases from V and 2 from J, leaving 17 bases between them. CDR3 region: CSAIRGTPPYEQYF. The CDR3 DNA sequence: TGCAGTGCCATCCGGGGTACTCCCCCCTACGAGCAGTACTTC.

This clonotype came up many times. For the CDR3, the DNA is TGTGCCAGCAGCTTAAGGGACTATCTCTCCTACGAGCAGTACTTC. It specifies CASSLRDYLSYEQYF. The V and J genes are TRBV11-2 and TRBJ2-7, with 7 positions matching TRBD2. This CDR3 is built from 15 residues. The V gene end was trimmed by 2 bases and the J gene end by 0 bases; junction bases not matched to a gene: 4. CDR1 SGHAT and CDR2 FQNNGV come from the germline V gene.

This clonotype was observed many times. V usage is TRBV5-1 and J usage is TRBJ2-7; a weak D match, TRBD1 (5 bases). V gave up 2 bases and J gave up 2 bases, with 11 bases separating them. Germline V gene lookup returns CDR1 SGHRS and CDR2 YFSETQ. The CDR3 contains 14 residues. CDR3 residues: CASSFTGDPYEQYF. The CDR3, as DNA: TGCGCCAGCAGCTTTACAGGAGATCCCTACGAGCAGTACTTC.

This clonotype came up a few times. The chain carries TRBV7-9 and TRBJ1-1; a possible D gene is TRBD1 (6 bases). V dropped 5 bases and J dropped 2 bases, with 15 bases sitting between them. Germline values: CDR1 SEHNR, CDR2 FQNEAQ (reference sequence). The CDR3 totals 15 residues. The CDR3 DNA reads TGTGCCAGCAGCCCTCGGGACACCGTTAACACTGAAGCTTTCTTT. The encoded protein is CASSPRDTVNTEAFF.

This clonotype appeared a few times. The V and J genes are TRBV20-1 and TRBJ2-7, with D unclear. The ends were cut back, 0 bases at V and 2 bases at J, with 14 bases in the middle. CDR3 length: 15 residues. Germline assignment: CDR1 DFQATT and CDR2 SNEGSKA (reference sequence). The CDR3 here is CSARDLREPAYEQYF. The DNA of the CDR3 is TGCAGTGCTAGAGATCTTAGGGAACCTGCCTACGAGCAGTACTTC.

This clonotype has at least ten counts. The chain couples TRBV2 to TRBJ2-2; no clear D. The V gene lost 1 base and the J gene lost 6 bases, with 3 bases spanning the gap. Looked up from germline, CDR1 is SNHLY and CDR2 is FYNNEI. The CDR3 covers 12 residues. DNA of the CDR3: TGTGCCAGCAGTGAAGGGGCCGGGGAGCTGTTTTTT. It encodes CASSEGAGELFF.

J is TRBJ1-5 and V is TRBV6-1; tentatively, D is TRBD1 (6 bases). The V gene's germline CDR1 is MNHNS and CDR2 SASEGT. The V end was cut by 3 bases, the J end by 8 bases, with 17 bases between. The CDR3 has 15 amino acids. The CDR3 region is CASSDRGELGKPQHF. DNA for the CDR3: TGTGCCAGCAGTGACAGGGGAGAGTTAGGTAAGCCCCAGCATTTT.

This clonotype was detected only a few times. The chain links TRBV7-9 to TRBJ2-1; 8 bases map to TRBD2. The germline V gene has CDR1 SEHNR and CDR2 FQNEAQ (reference sequence). With V trimmed by 1 base and J by 8 bases, 10 bases remained unmatched. CDR3 length: 16 residues. The CDR3: CASSLGDGRAIYEQFF. The CDR3 region has the DNA TGTGCCAGCAGCTTAGGCGACGGGAGGGCTATATATGAGCAGTTCTTC.

This clonotype was seen a handful of times. This sequence joins TRBV5-1 and TRBJ1-1, with 8 bases matching TRBD1. Trimming cost V 1 base and J 3 bases; bases outside gene matches: 5. In germline, CDR1 is SGHRS, CDR2 YFSETQ. The CDR3 extends over 15 amino acids. In nucleotides, the CDR3 is TGCGCCAGCAGCTTGACAGGGGGGGGGGACACTGAAGCTTTCTTT. Its protein is CASSLTGGGDTEAFF.

This clonotype came up a few times. Sequence at one end of the junction differs from germline and may be a read error. Here the CDR3 reads CVSSEPGNQPQHF. CDR3 nucleotide sequence: TGTGTCAGCAGTGAACCTGGAAATCAGCCCCAGCATTTT. V is TRBV2 and J is TRBJ1-5; D remains unclear. The CDR3 has 13 residues. Germline V gene data show CDR1 as SNHLY and CDR2 as FYNNEI.

The chain joins TRBV6-1 to TRBJ2-7, with 8 nucleotides matching TRBD2. The CDR3 has 14 amino acids. Losses at the gene ends were 6 bases for V and 6 bases for J; bases not matched to a gene: 10. Germline CDR1 and CDR2: MNHNS and SASEGT. CDR3 nucleotide sequence: TGTGCCAGCAGCGGAACGGGAGGGCCGGGCGAGCAGTACTTC. Protein: CASSGTGGPGEQYF.

This clonotype has more than one count but fewer than ten. The rearrangement uses TRBV30 and TRBJ2-2; TRBD1 matches at 12 bases. The junction had 2 bases not matched to a gene; V was cut back by 5 bases and J by 7 bases. The germline V gene has CDR1 GTSNPN and CDR2 SVGIG (reference sequence). This CDR3 comprises 13 residues. The CDR3 bases are TGTGCCTGGGGGACAGGGGGCAGCGGGGAGCTGTTTTTT. Encoded protein: CAWGTGGSGELFF.

This clonotype was observed many times. This chain connects TRBV15 to TRBJ1-1; 9 nucleotides align to TRBD1. The CDR3 consists of 18 residues. J was trimmed by 5 bases and V by 0 bases; bases with no gene match: 13. The germline V gene has CDR1 LNHNV and CDR2 YYDKDF (reference sequence). The chain's CDR3 is CATSRDQVGTGPGTEAFF. CDR3 coding DNA: TGTGCCACCAGCAGAGATCAGGTGGGGACAGGGCCGGGAACTGAAGCTTTCTTT.

This clonotype was found a few times. The chain links TRBV6-2 or TRBV6-3 to TRBJ2-3; D unresolved. Trimming left V 5 bases short and J 6 bases short, with 18 bases between. CDR1 and CDR2 (germline): MNHEY, SVGEGT. This CDR3 region has 15 residues. The CDR3 sequence: CASSPQAPAQDTQYF. CDR3 nucleotides: TGTGCCAGCAGTCCCCAGGCCCCCGCGCAGGATACGCAGTATTTT.

This clonotype was counted at least ten times. The chain combines TRBV30 with TRBJ2-3, with D tentatively TRBD2 (7 bases). Trimming took 8 bases from V and 3 from J, leaving 18 bases between them. Germline CDR1 reads GTSNPN; CDR2 reads SVGIG (reference sequence). This CDR3 has 14 residues. CDR3 in amino acids: CARGDGGGTDTQYF. For the CDR3, the DNA is TGTGCCAGGGGGGACGGCGGGGGTACAGATACGCAGTATTTT. Based on the CDR3 plus reference TRBV30 and TRBJ2-3, the full variable domain is SQTIHQWPATLVQPVGSPLSLECTVEGTSNPNLYWYRQAAGRGLQLLFYSVGIGQISSEVPQNLSASRPQDRQFILSSKKLLLSDSGFYLCARGDGGGTDTQYFGPGTRLTVL.